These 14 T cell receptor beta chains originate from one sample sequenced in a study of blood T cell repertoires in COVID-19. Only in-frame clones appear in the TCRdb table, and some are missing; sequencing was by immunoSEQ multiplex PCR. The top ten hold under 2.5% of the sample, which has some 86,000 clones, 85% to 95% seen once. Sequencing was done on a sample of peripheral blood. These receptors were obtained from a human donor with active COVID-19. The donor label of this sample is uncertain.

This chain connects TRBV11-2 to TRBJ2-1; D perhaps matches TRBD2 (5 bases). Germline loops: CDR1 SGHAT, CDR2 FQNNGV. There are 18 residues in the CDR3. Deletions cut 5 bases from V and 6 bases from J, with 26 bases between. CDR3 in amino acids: CASSRPGVTGGGPNEQFF. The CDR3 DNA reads TGTGCCAGCAGCCGCCCGGGTGTAACGGGTGGAGGCCCCAATGAGCAGTTCTTC.

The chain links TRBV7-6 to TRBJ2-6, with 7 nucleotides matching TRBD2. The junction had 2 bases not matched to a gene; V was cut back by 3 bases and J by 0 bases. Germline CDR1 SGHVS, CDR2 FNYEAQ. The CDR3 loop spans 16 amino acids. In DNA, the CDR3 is TGTGCCAGCAGCTTGTGGGGGGGCTCTGGGGCCAACGTCCTGACTTTC. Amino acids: CASSLWGGSGANVLTF.

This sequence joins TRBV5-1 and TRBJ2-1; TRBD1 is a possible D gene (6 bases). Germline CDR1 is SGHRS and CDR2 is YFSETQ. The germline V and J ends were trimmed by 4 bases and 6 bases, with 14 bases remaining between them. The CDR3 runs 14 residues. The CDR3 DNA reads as TGCGCCAGCAGCCGCGGACAGCAAATCAATGAGCAGTTCTTC. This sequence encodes CASSRGQQINEQFF.

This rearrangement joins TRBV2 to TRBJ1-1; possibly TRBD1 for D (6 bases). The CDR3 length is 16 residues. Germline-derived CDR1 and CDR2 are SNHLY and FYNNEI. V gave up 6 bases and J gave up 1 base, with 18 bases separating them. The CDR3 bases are TGTGCCAGCAGCCAGGCTAGAACAGGGAGGAACACTGAAGCTTTCTTT. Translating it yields CASSQARTGRNTEAFF.

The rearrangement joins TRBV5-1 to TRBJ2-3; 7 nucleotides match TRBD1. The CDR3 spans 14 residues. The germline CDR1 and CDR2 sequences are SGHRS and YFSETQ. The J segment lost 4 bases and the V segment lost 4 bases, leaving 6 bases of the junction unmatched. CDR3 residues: CASSPTGWADTQYF. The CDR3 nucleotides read TGCGCCAGCAGCCCGACAGGGTGGGCAGATACGCAGTATTTT. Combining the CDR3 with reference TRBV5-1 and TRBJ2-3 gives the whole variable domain KAGVTQTPRYLIKTRGQQVTLSCSPISGHRSVSWYQQTPGQGLQFLFEYFSETQRNKGNFPGRFSGRQFSNSRSEMNVSTLELGDSALYLCASSPTGWADTQYFGPGTRLTVL.

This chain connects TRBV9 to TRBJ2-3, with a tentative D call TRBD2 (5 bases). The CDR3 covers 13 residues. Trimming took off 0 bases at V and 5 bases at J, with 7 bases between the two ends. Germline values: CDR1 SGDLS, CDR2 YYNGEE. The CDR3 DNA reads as TGTGCCAGCAGCGTAGAAGGGAGAGATACGCAGTATTTT. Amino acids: CASSVEGRDTQYF.

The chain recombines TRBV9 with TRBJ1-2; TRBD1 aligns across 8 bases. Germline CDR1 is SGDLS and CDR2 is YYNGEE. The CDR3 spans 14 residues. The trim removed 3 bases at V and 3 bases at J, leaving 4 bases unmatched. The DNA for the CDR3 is TGTGCCAGCAGCGCCGGACAGGGCTACTATGGCTACACCTTC. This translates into CASSAGQGYYGYTF.

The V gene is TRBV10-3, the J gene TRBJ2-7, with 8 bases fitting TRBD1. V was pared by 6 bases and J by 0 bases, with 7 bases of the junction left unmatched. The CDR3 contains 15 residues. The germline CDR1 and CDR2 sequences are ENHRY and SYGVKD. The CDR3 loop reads CAISQTGEGSYEQYF. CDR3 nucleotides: TGTGCCATCAGCCAGACAGGGGAAGGCTCCTACGAGCAGTACTTC.

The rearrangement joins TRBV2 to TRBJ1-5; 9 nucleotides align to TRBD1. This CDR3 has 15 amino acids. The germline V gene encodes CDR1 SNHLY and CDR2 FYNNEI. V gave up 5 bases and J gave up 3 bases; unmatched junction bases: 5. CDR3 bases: TGTGCCAGCAGTTGGACAGGGGTAGACAATCAGCCCCAGCATTTT. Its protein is CASSWTGVDNQPQHF.

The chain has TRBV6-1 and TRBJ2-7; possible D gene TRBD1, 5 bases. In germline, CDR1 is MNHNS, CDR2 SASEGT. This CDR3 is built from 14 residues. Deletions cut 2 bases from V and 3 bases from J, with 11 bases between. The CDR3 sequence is CASSERGYNYEQYF. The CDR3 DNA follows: TGTGCCAGCAGTGAAAGGGGATACAACTACGAGCAGTACTTC.

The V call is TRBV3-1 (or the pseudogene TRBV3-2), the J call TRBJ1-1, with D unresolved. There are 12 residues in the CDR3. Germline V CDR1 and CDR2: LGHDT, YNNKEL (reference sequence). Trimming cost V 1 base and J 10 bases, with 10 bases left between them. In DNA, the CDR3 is TGTGCCAGCAGCCAAGGACCGGAGGCAGCTTTCTTT. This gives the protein CASSQGPEAAFF.

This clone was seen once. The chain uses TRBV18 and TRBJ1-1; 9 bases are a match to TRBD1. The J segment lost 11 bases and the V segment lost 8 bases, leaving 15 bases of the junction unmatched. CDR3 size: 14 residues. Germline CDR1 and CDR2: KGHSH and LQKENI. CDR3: CASSMSGTGSDAFF. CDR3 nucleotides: TGTGCCAGCAGCATGTCGGGGACAGGGTCGGATGCTTTCTTT.

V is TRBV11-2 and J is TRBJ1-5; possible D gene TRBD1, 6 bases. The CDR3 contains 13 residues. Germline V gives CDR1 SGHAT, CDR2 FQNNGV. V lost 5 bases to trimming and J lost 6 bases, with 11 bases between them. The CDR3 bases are TGTGCCAGCAGCACCGGGACAATTCAGCCCCAGCATTTT. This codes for CASSTGTIQPQHF.

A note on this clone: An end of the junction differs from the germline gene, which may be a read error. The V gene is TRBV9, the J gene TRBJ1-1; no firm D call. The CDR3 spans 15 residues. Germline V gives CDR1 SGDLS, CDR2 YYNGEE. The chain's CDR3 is CASSPGEGVWTVAFF. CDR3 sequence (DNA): TGTGCCAGCAGCCCTGGTGAGGGTGTCTGGACTGTAGCTTTCTTT. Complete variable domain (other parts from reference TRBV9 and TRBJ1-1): DSGVTQTPKHLITATGQRVTLRCSPRSGDLSVYWYQQSLDQGLQFLIQYYNGEERAKGNILERFSAQQFPDLHSELNLSSLELGDSALYFCASSPGEGVWTVAFFGQGTRLTVV.